This T cell receptor beta chain was recorded in a study of blood T cell repertoires in COVID-19 (dated by TCRdb to about 2020). In the study overall: Collaborator samples came from the United States, Italy and Spain and covered acute and convalescent phases of COVID-19. Samples came from the ongoing ImmuneRACE study (first 160 participants) plus 1,254 subjects from 6 global collaborators. The repertoires were released in a freely available public database meant as a resource for research on the immune response to SARS-CoV-2. The prospective study material was composed of cDNA or gDNA derived from T cells, B-cell-depleted T cells, or PBMCs. A de-identified subject ID, COVID-19 status, age in years and sex were almost always included in the sample metadata. HLA class I and class II types, where available, came from metadata supplied by the sample provider rather than from assay-based typing. The dataset comprised deeply sampled blood TCRbeta repertoires from subjects exposed to, actively infected with, or recovered from COVID-19. Findings and caveats that apply to the study as a whole: How much clinical and demographic metadata was included differed by source and by participant, and the metadata was provided uncurated.

TCRbeta CDR3 regions were amplified from genomic DNA using the immunoSEQ Assay, a bias-controlled multiplex PCR. In the original analysis: Within the assay, amplification of reference gene primers was used to estimate how many nucleated cells each sample contained. To quantify the absolute abundance of each unique TCRbeta CDR3 rearrangement, sequence reads were collapsed and filtered. Productive Simpson clonality was computed per sample as the square root of Simpson's diversity index over productive rearrangements. Here the immuneACCESS table is served through TCRdb, limited to in-frame sequences with V and J called. Missing clones are a known gap in these copies; in checked studies unresolved V genes cover under half, and the rest lacks a known reason. V, J and clone size were drawn from that table, and D and trimming were deduced from the DNA. The sample yields approximately 120,000 clones; around 84% were counted once. The top ten clones comprise approximately 7.9% of the sample.

About this clone itself: This clone's antigen is unknown. Within one base of it there is no much larger clone, and no base qualities were kept.

The CDR3 contains 15 residues, cysteine and phenylalanine counted. The kept DNA is CDR3 alone, 45 bases in frame from the first base. Clipping removes 1 base from V and 7 bases from J, with 6 as the unmatched junction base count. Sequences SGHDT (CDR1) and YYEEEE (CDR2) are obtained from the germline V gene. Whole blood was collected in K2EDTA tubes by collaborating institutions according to the institutions' own protocols. For TCRbeta analysis, collaborators shipped samples in one of three forms: frozen whole blood, isolated PBMCs, or DNA extracted from either of those sample types. This receptor was taken from a woman older than 75 with active or convalescent COVID-19. The sequence joins TRBV5-6 to TRBJ2-2, with TRBD2 identical over 8 junction bases. The sequenced sample was peripheral blood. The nucleotides read TGTGCCAGCAGCTTGACGGGAGGGCGCGTCGGGGAGCTGTTTTTT. The translation is CASSLTGGRVGELFF.